Reported below is one T cell receptor (beta chain). The data derive from a study of regulatory T cells in long-lasting Graves disease. The CDR3 extends over 16 amino acids. Trimming removed 5 bases from V and 5 bases from J; junction bases left unmatched: 15. CDR1 and CDR2 (germline): SGHVS, FQNEAQ. iRepertoire HTBI primers and Arm-PCR of CDR3 regions built TCR beta libraries. TCRdb recomputed calls from the multiplex PCR reads with MiXCR, one row per CDR3 protein. Of some 320,000 distinct CDR3 sequences listed, 18% are singletons. Time point indicated: newly diagnosed GD, antithyroid drugs for less than 3 months. From PBMCs, RNA was extracted and then used to make the TCR library.

The chain joins TRBV7-8 to TRBJ2-7, with 7 bases fitting TRBD2. The sequence came from a female donor with Graves disease. Sequences were derived from peripheral blood mononuclear cells (PBMCs), sampled at new diagnosis, from a patient treated with antithyroid drugs. CDR3 in amino acids: CASSPQPGGRSDEQYF. The CDR3 bases are TGTGCCAGCAGCCCTCAACCCGGGGGGAGGTCGGACGAGCAGTACTTC.